This entry features one T cell receptor (beta chain) sequence. Its antigen is still unknown. The time point: persistent/refractory GD, antithyroid drugs over 5 years with positive TRAb. PBMC RNA served as the TCR library source. A roughly 9-milliliter sample of peripheral blood was drawn into EDTA tubes. These data belong to a study of regulatory T cells in long-lasting Graves disease. Across the whole study: Persistent Graves' disease denoted over 5 years of antithyroid drugs plus positive TSH receptor antibodies.

Study findings and constraints: Favoring TRBV28, TRBJ1-2 and TRBJ2-5 was a feature seen in persistent disease. Persistent cases of Graves' showed reduced TCR diversity relative to newly diagnosed patients.

Arm-PCR of CDR3 regions with iRepertoire HTBI primers generated TCR beta libraries. TCRdb re-called the multiplex PCR reads through MiXCR, storing one row per CDR3 protein. The sample yields 650,000 to 700,000 distinct CDR3 sequences, around 30% seen once. The CDR3 has 14 amino acids. Trimming took off 4 bases at V and 4 bases at J, with 13 bases between the two ends. This sequence was found in a female donor with Graves disease. The chain has TRBV12-3 or TRBV12-4 and TRBJ1-1; a weak D match, TRBD1 (6 bases). The starting material was peripheral blood mononuclear cells (PBMCs), obtained when the disease was refractory, from a patient treated with antithyroid drugs. The CDR3 sequence: CASSSYTGSTEAFF. The CDR3 DNA sequence: TGTGCCAGCAGTTCATATACAGGGTCCACTGAAGCTTTCTTT.